The source of this T cell receptor beta chain is a study of blood T cell repertoires in COVID-19. Looking at the study overall: The origin of the acute and convalescent COVID-19 samples was the United States, Italy and Spain.

As handled by the study authors: Reference gene primer amplification gave nucleated cell count estimates. The repertoire was sequenced with immunoSEQ multiplex PCR; TCRdb's copy has only in-frame clones and lacks some. That table supplies the V and J calls and clone size; D and trimming were determined from the DNA. The sample includes around 180,000 clones, approximately 80% of them seen just once. The V end was cut by 3 bases, the J end by 4 bases, with 18 bases between. Germline values: CDR1 LGHNA, CDR2 YSLEER. The CDR3 is 17 amino acids. The chain uses TRBV4-3 and TRBJ2-2, with TRBD2 as a possible D gene (6 bases). Sequenced input: PBMCs or T cells enriched from blood (not recorded which). The receptor comes from a man over 45 who had recovered from COVID-19. The CDR3 DNA sequence: TGCGCCAGCAGCCACAACCTGGGGGGTTTATCCACCGGGGAGCTGTTTTTT. This encodes CASSHNLGGLSTGELFF.